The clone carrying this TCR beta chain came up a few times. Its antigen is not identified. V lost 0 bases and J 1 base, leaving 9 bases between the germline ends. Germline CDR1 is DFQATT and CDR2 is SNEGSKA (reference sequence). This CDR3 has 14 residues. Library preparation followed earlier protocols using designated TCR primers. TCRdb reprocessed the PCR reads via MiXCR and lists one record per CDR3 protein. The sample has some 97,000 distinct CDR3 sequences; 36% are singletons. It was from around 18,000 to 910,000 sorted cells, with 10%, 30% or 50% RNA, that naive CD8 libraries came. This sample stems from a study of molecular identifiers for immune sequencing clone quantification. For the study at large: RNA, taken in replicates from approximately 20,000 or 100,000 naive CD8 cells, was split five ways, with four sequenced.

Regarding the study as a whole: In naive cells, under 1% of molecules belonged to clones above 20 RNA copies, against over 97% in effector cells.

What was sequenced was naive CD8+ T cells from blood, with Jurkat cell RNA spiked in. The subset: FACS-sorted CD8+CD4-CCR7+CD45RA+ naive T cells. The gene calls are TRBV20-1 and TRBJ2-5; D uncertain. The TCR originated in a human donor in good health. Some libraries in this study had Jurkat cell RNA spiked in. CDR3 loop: CSARDGRGQETQYF. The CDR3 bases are TGCAGTGCTAGAGACGGTCGAGGCCAAGAGACCCAGTACTTC.